Following are 14 T cell receptor beta chains from one sample sequenced in a study of beta chain features in type 1 diabetes. Sequenced material consisted of expressed TCRB transcripts (all of the isolated RNA was reverse transcribed). Profiling relied on immunoSEQ multiplex PCR, and the TCRdb table lists in-frame clones only, not all of them. The sample holds under 400,000 clones, about 20% seen once. The specimen sequenced was naive CD4+ T cells from blood. These receptors came from a woman aged 18-29 years in good health.

The table lists this clone with a few counts. V is TRBV30 and J is TRBJ2-5; TRBD2 agrees at 8 bases. Germline CDR1 and CDR2: GTSNPN and SVGIG (reference sequence). The CDR3 has 15 amino acids. The junction had 7 bases not matched to a gene; V was cut back by 0 bases and J by 4 bases. Here the CDR3 reads CAWSVLSGGRETQYF. In DNA, the CDR3 is TGTGCCTGGAGTGTACTCAGCGGGGGTCGAGAGACCCAGTACTTC.

The chain recombines TRBV7-9 with TRBJ2-3; no firm D call. Germline CDR1 and CDR2: SEHNR and FQNEAQ (reference sequence). V dropped 7 bases and J dropped 0 bases, with 8 bases sitting between them. This CDR3 is 13 amino acids long. The CDR3 loop reads CASTLASTDTQYF. In nucleotides, the CDR3 is TGTGCCAGCACCCTGGCTAGCACAGATACGCAGTATTTT.

This clone occurred once. CDR3 nucleotides: TGTGCCTGGTCGGGACAGGGCGAGCAGCCCCAGCATTTT. Translated: CAWSGQGEQPQHF. The gene calls are TRBV30 and TRBJ1-5, with 9 nucleotides matching TRBD1. Trimming took 5 bases from V and 7 from J; bases not matched to a gene: 6. CDR3 length: 13 residues. Germline V lookup: CDR1 GTSNPN, CDR2 SVGIG (reference sequence).

There are a few counts of this clone. The chain employs TRBV5-1 and TRBJ2-1; a possible D gene is TRBD2 (6 bases). V was cut by 0 bases and J by 8 bases, with 18 bases left in between. Germline V gene lookup returns CDR1 SGHRS and CDR2 YFSETQ. The CDR3 runs 16 residues. For the CDR3, the DNA is TGCGCCAGCAGCTTGGCTGGGGTTAGCGGAGGGTATGAGCAGTTCTTC. Amino acids: CASSLAGVSGGYEQFF.

This clone appeared a few times. The chain recombines TRBV7-8 with TRBJ2-6; D is undetermined. The CDR3 is 14 residues long. V was pared by 1 base and J by 4 bases, with 5 bases between. Germline V gene lookup returns CDR1 SGHVS and CDR2 FQNEAQ. The CDR3, as DNA: TGTGCCAGCAGCTTAGGCGGCGGGGCCAACGTCCTGACTTTC. It translates to CASSLGGGANVLTF.

The rearrangement uses TRBV7-9 and TRBJ2-4; 10 positions agree with TRBD2. This CDR3 contains 18 residues. Germline CDR1 is SEHNR and CDR2 is FQNEAQ (reference sequence). The V segment lost 3 bases and the J segment 6 bases; nucleotides outside the gene matches: 14. CDR3 residues: CASSFDLKREGFLNIQYF. Here the CDR3 DNA reads TGTGCCAGCAGCTTCGATCTAAAGCGGGAGGGTTTCTTAAACATTCAGTACTTC.

In this sample, this clone turned up a few times. The chain is built from TRBV15 and TRBJ1-2, with D possibly matching TRBD1 (6 bases). Germline CDR1 is LNHNV and CDR2 is YYDKDF (reference sequence). This CDR3 has 15 residues. V was shortened by 0 bases and J by 0 bases, with 8 bases between the two germline ends. CDR3 region: CATSREKGANYGYTF. As DNA, the CDR3 is TGTGCCACCAGCAGAGAGAAGGGGGCTAACTATGGCTACACCTTC.

In regard to this clone: The sample carries other DNA sequences with the same CDR3. The V call is TRBV5-1, the J call TRBJ2-7; 8 bases are a match to TRBD1. The CDR3 has 14 amino acids. The V gene's germline CDR1 is SGHRS and CDR2 YFSETQ. V was pared by 4 bases and J by 2 bases, with 5 bases of the junction left unmatched. CDR3 sequence reads: CASSLGTGAYEQYF. In nucleotides, the CDR3 is TGCGCCAGCAGCCTGGGGACAGGAGCCTACGAGCAGTACTTC.

In its sample, this clone was seen a few times. The chain has TRBV5-1 and TRBJ2-1, with TRBD1 matching over 10 bases. CDR1 is SGHRS and CDR2 is YFSETQ in the germline V gene. CDR3 length: 15 residues. V dropped 4 bases and J dropped 0; count of bases not matched to a gene: 1. CDR3 coding DNA: TGCGCCAGCAGCCGGGACAGGGGCTCCTACAATGAGCAGTTCTTC. It translates to CASSRDRGSYNEQFF.

This clone was counted a few times. The gene calls are TRBV7-9 and TRBJ1-1; TRBD1 matches at 7 bases. In germline, CDR1 is SEHNR, CDR2 FQNEAQ (reference sequence). Germline trimming cut 5 bases from V and 1 base from J; bases unmatched to any gene: 1. The CDR3 loop spans 13 amino acids. For the CDR3, the DNA is TGTGCCAGCAGCCGGGACAGGAACACTGAAGCTTTCTTT. This encodes CASSRDRNTEAFF.

This clone came up a few times. The chain combines TRBV7-9 with TRBJ2-1, with 8 nucleotides matching TRBD1. Germline V lookup: CDR1 SEHNR, CDR2 FQNEAQ (reference sequence). J lost 10 bases, V lost 2 bases, and 7 bases had no gene match. The CDR3 has 14 amino acids. CDR3 region: CASSLLAGGREQFF. DNA of the CDR3: TGTGCCAGCAGCTTACTGGCAGGGGGCCGGGAGCAGTTCTTC.

The chain joins TRBV18 to TRBJ1-1, with 7 bases aligning to TRBD1. This CDR3 has 15 amino acids. V dropped 3 bases and J dropped 1; count of bases not matched to a gene: 5. CDR1 and CDR2 from the germline V gene are KGHSH and LQKENI. The CDR3 reads CASSPPGGENTEAFF. CDR3 DNA sequence: TGTGCCAGCTCACCCCCAGGGGGAGAGAACACTGAAGCTTTCTTT.

In its sample, this clone was seen a few times. This chain links TRBV7-8 with TRBJ2-3; TRBD2 is a possible D gene (6 bases). The V and J ends lost 5 bases and 7 bases respectively, with 16 bases between them. Germline CDR1 reads SGHVS; CDR2 reads FQNEAQ. This CDR3 comprises 14 residues. CDR3 sequence reads: CASSPSGAGNTQYF. CDR3 DNA sequence: TGTGCCAGCAGCCCCTCCGGGGCGGGAAATACGCAGTATTTT.

This clone was found a few times. The chain uses TRBV7-3 and TRBJ1-2, with 8 bases lining up with TRBD1. CDR1 is SGHTA and CDR2 is FQGTGA in the germline V gene. This CDR3 is 16 amino acids long. The V gene end was trimmed by 4 bases and the J gene end by 8 bases; junction bases not matched to a gene: 15. The DNA of the CDR3 is TGTGCCAGCAGCTCTACAGGGGGTCGTAATCCTAACGGCTACACCTTC. Translated: CASSSTGGRNPNGYTF. Based on the CDR3 plus reference TRBV7-3 and TRBJ1-2, the full variable domain is GAGVSQTPSNKVTEKGKYVELRCDPISGHTALYWYRQSLGQGPEFLIYFQGTGAADDSGLPNDRFFAVRPEGSVSTLKIQRTERGDSAVYLCASSSTGGRNPNGYTFGSGTRLTVV.